This is a list of T cell receptor beta chains from one sample in a study of cytomegalovirus exposure and HLA in healthy donors. Repertoires were generated with immunoSEQ multiplex PCR, while TCRdb's copy carries only in-frame clones and drops some. The table includes 95,000 to 150,000 clones, roughly 80% detected once. The specimen was PBMCs. The receptors stem from a man in his fifties or sixties in good health and CMV-seropositive. Both conserved end residues are part of each CDR3. D genes are given only for firm matches. Some rows have no size entry. The others give once, few or many, or a class for an expanded clone.

D,V,size,J,DNA,CDR3
.,TRBV5-1,.,TRBJ2-7,TGCGCCAGCAGTTACTCCTACGAGCAGTACTTC,CASSYSYEQYF
TRBD2,TRBV5-1,.,TRBJ2-3,TGCGCCAGCAGCCAAGGGACTAGCGGAGGGAGCACAGATACGCAGTATTTT,CASSQGTSGGSTDTQYF
.,TRBV28,.,TRBJ1-2,TGTGCCAGCCTCCGCGTCGGAGGGCTTGCAGGCTATGGCTACACCTTC,CASLRVGGLAGYGYTF
.,TRBV10-1,.,TRBJ2-1,TGCGCCAGCAGTGAGTCGCGGACAGTGTACAATGAGCAGTTCTTC,CASSESRTVYNEQFF
TRBD1,TRBV29-1,few,TRBJ2-1,TGCAGCGTTGCCAGAGACAGGGGTATTAGCAATGAGCAGTTCTTC,CSVARDRGISNEQFF
TRBD1,TRBV6-4,.,TRBJ2-7,TGTGCCAGCAGTGACTCGGGGTGGGGCAGGGGGCTTTTAGGTCACGAGCAGTACTTC,CASSDSGWGRGLLGHEQYF
.,TRBV11-1,.,TRBJ1-2,TGTGCCAGCAGCTTTGAGGAATATGGCTACACCTTC,CASSFEEYGYTF
.,TRBV4-1,once,TRBJ2-2,TGCGCCAGCAGCCCCTCCAACACCGGGGAGCTGTTTTTT,CASSPSNTGELFF
.,TRBV30,few,TRBJ1-2,TGTGCCTGGAGTGGGCGACATATTGGCTACACCTTC,CAWSGRHIGYTF
.,TRBV19,few,TRBJ1-4,TGTGCCAGTAGTGCAGTATCTGCCACTAATGAAAAACTGTTTTTT,CASSAVSATNEKLFF
.,TRBV7-6,.,TRBJ1-1,TGTGCCAGCAGCCCGACGGGGCTTCGGGGAAGCAGGGGTAAGAACACTGAAGCTTTCTTT,CASSPTGLRGSRGKNTEAFF
.,TRBV7-8,few,TRBJ1-5,TGTGCCAGCAGCTTAGCGGAGCGGACGGGGAACGCTCAGCCCCAGCATTTT,CASSLAERTGNAQPQHF
.,TRBV28,.,TRBJ2-1,TGTGCCAGCGGCCGGAGGAATGAGCAGTTCTTC,CASGRRNEQFF
TRBD2,TRBV27,once,TRBJ2-1,TGTGCCAGCAGGTCCCGGGGGGACTACAATGAGCAGTTCTTC,CASRSRGDYNEQFF
TRBD2,TRBV4-2,.,TRBJ2-1,TGTGCCAGCAGCCCTCGACTAGCGAATGAGCAGTTCTTC,CASSPRLANEQFF
.,TRBV2,once,TRBJ2-3,TGTGCCAGCAGCTCAGGGGGTAGCGGGACCCCCACAGATACGCAGTATTTT,CASSSGGSGTPTDTQYF
.,TRBV7-8,.,TRBJ1-5,TGTGCCAGCAGCGCCGGGTCCAATCAGCCCCAGCATTTT,CASSAGSNQPQHF
.,TRBV5-4,.,TRBJ2-7,TGTGCCAGCAGCTTGTCCCGGGACAACGAGCAGTACTTC,CASSLSRDNEQYF
TRBD2,TRBV5-1,.,TRBJ2-5,TGCGCCAGCAGCCCCCAACTAGCGCTCCAAGAGACCCAGTACTTC,CASSPQLALQETQYF
TRBD1,TRBV10-3,once,TRBJ1-4,TGTGCCATCAGTCCCGGGACAGTTAATGAAAAACTGTTTTTT,CAISPGTVNEKLFF
TRBD2,TRBV28,.,TRBJ2-5,TGCGACTTAAGGGGACGATCCGGGTTCTCGGCGGGAGGGCCTATTCAAGAGACCCAGTACTTC,CDLRGRSGFSAGGPIQETQYF
TRBD1,TRBV4-1,.,TRBJ1-2,TGCGCCAGCAGCCCGCTGGGGACAGGGAACTATGGCTACACCTTC,CASSPLGTGNYGYTF
TRBD1,TRBV5-5,.,TRBJ2-5,TGTGCCAGCAGCTTTCGTGTCCTAGGGACAGGGCTGAGAGAGACCCAGTACTTC,CASSFRVLGTGLRETQYF
.,TRBV5-1,.,TRBJ2-7,TGCGCCAGCAGCTTTTACCGGGCAGGGGTCCGCGACGAGCAGTACTTC,CASSFYRAGVRDEQYF
TRBD1,TRBV6-6,few,TRBJ2-1,TGTGCCAGCAGTGAACAGGGGGTAGAGTTCTTC,CASSEQGVEFF
.,TRBV18,.,TRBJ2-2,TGTGCCAGCTCACCACCGAGTGGCGGCACCGGGGAGCTGTTTTTT,CASSPPSGGTGELFF
TRBD2,TRBV27,.,TRBJ2-1,TGTGCCAGCAGTTTAGTTGACGGGAGGAAAGGGAATGAGCAGTTCTTC,CASSLVDGRKGNEQFF
.,TRBV19,.,TRBJ2-3,TGTGCCAGTAGCCCGATGGGGCTCGCAGATACGCAGTATTTT,CASSPMGLADTQYF
TRBD2,TRBV30,once,TRBJ2-1,TGTGCCTGGAGTGTTAGCGGGCCCTCCTACAATGAGCAGTTCTTC,CAWSVSGPSYNEQFF
.,TRBV29-1,.,TRBJ2-7,TGCAGCGTTGGTAGGGGATCCTACGAGCAGTACTTC,CSVGRGSYEQYF
.,TRBV18,few,TRBJ1-1,TGTGCCAGCGCGCCGGGACTTGCGAACACTGAAGCTTTCTTT,CASAPGLANTEAFF